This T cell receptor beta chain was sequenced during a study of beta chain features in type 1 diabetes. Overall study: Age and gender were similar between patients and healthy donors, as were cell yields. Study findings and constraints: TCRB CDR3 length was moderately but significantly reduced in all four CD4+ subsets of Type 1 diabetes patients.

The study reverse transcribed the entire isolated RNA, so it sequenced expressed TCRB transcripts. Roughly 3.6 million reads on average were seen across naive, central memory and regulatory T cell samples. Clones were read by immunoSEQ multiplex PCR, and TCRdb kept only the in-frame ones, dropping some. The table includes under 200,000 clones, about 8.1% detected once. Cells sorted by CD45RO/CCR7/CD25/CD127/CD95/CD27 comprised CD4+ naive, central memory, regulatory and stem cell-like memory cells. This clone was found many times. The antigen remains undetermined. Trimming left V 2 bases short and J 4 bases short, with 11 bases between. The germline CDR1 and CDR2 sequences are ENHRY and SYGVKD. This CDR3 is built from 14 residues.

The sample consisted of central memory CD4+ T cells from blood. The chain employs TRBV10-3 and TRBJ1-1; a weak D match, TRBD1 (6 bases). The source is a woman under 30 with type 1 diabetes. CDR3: CAISENRVGTEAFF. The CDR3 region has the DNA TGTGCCATCAGTGAGAACAGGGTAGGCACTGAAGCTTTCTTT.